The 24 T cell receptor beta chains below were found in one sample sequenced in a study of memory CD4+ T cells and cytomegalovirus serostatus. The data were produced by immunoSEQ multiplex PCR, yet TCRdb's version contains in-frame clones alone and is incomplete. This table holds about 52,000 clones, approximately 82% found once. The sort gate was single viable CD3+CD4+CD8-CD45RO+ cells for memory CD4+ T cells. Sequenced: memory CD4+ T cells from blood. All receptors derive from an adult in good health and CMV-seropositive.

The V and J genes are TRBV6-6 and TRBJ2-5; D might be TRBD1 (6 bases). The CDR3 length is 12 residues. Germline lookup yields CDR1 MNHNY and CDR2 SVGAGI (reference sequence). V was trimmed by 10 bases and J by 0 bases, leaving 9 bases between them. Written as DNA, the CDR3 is TGTGCCACCAGGGGTTACCAAGAGACCCAGTACTTC. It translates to CATRGYQETQYF.

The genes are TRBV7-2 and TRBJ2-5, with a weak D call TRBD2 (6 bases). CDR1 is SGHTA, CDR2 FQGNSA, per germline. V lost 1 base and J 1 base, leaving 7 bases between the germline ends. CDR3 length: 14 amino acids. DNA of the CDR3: TGTGCCAGCAGCTTAGGGGGGGTCCAAGAGACCCAGTACTTC. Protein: CASSLGGVQETQYF.

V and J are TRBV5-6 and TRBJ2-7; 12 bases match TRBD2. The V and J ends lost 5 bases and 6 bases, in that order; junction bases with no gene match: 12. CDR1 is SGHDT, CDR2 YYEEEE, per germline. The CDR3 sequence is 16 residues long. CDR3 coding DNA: TGTGCCAGCAGAGCTAGCGGGGGGGCCTTTCGGGGCGAGCAGTACTTC. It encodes CASRASGGAFRGEQYF.

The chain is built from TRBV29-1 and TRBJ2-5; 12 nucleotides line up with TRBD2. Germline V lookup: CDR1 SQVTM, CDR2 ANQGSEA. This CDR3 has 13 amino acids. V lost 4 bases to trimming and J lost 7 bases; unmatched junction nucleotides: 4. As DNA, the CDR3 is TGCAGCGTTGGGACTAGCGGGGTCGCGACCCAGTACTTC. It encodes CSVGTSGVATQYF.

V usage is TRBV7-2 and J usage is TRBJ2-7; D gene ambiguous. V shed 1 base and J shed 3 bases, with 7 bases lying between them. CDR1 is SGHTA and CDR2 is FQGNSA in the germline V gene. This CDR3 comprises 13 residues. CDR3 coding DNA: TGTGCCAGCAGCTTAGGGGGTCACTACGAGCAGTACTTC. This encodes CASSLGGHYEQYF.

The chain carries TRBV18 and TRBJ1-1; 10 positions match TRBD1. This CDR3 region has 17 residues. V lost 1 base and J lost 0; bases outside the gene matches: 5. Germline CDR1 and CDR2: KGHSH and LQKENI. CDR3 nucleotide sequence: TGTGCCAGCTCACCACGCGGACAGGGGGTAATGAACACTGAAGCTTTCTTT. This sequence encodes CASSPRGQGVMNTEAFF.

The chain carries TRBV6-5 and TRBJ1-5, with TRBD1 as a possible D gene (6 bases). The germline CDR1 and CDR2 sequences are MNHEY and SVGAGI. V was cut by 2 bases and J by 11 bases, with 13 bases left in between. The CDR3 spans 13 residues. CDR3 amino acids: CASSYGTLGAQHF. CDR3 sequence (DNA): TGTGCCAGCAGTTACGGGACACTGGGGGCCCAGCATTTT.

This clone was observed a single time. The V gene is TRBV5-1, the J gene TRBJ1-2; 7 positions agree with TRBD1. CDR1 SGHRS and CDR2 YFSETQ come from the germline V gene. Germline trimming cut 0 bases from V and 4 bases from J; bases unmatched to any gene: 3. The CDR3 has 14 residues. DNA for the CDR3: TGCGCCAGCAGCTTGGAATCAGGGGGCTATGGCTACACCTTC. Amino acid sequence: CASSLESGGYGYTF. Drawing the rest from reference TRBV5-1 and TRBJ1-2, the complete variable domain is KAGVTQTPRYLIKTRGQQVTLSCSPISGHRSVSWYQQTPGQGLQFLFEYFSETQRNKGNFPGRFSGRQFSNSRSEMNVSTLELGDSALYLCASSLESGGYGYTFGSGTRLTVV.

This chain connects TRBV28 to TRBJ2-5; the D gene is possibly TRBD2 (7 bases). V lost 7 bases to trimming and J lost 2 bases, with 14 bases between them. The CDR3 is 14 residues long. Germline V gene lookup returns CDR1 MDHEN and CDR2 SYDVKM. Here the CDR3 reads CASKNGGAQETQYF. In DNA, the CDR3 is TGTGCCAGCAAAAATGGGGGGGCTCAAGAGACCCAGTACTTC.

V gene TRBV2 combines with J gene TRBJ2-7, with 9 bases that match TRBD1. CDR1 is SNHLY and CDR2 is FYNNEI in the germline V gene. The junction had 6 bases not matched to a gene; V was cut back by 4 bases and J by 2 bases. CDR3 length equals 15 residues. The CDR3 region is CASSVSRQGAYEQYF. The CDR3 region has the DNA TGTGCCAGCAGTGTAAGCAGACAGGGGGCCTACGAGCAGTACTTC.

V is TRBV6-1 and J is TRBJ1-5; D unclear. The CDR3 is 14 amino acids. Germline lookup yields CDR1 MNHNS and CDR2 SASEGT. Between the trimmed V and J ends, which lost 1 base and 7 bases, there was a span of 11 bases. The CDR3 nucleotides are TGTGCCAGCAGTGAAGTAAGTGGGCTGCAGCCCCAGCATTTT. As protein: CASSEVSGLQPQHF.

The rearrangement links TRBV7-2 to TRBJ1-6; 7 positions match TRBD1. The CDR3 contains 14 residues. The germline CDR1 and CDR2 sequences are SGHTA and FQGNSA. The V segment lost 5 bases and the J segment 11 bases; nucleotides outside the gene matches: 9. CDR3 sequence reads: CASSQYGQETPLHF. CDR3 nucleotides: TGTGCCAGCAGCCAATATGGACAGGAGACACCCCTCCACTTT.

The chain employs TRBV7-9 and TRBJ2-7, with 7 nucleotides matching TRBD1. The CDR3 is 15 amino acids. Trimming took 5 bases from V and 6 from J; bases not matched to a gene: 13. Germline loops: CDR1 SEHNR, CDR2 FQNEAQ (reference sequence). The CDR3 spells CASSLGTVEDSEQYF. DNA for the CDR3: TGTGCCAGCAGCCTAGGGACAGTGGAAGACAGCGAGCAGTACTTC.

The CDR3 bases are TGTGCCACCAGCAGAGGGGGACGGAACCAAGAGACCCAGTACTTC. Its protein is CATSRGGRNQETQYF. V usage is TRBV15 and J usage is TRBJ2-5; tentatively, D is TRBD1 or TRBD2 (5 bases each). Germline lookup yields CDR1 LNHNV and CDR2 YYDKDF (reference sequence). The V end lost 1 base, the J end lost 0 bases, and 9 bases lay between the germline ends. The CDR3 sequence is 15 residues long.

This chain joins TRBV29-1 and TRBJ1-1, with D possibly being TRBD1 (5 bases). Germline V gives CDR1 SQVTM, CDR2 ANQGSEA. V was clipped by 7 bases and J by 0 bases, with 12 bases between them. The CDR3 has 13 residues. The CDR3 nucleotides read TGCAGCGCGTCGACAGTAATGAACACTGAAGCTTTCTTT. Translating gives CSASTVMNTEAFF. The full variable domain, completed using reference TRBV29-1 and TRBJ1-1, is SAVISQKPSRDICQRGTSLTIQCQVDSQVTMMFWYRQQPGQSLTLIATANQGSEATYESGFVIDKFPISRPNLTFSTLTVSNMSPEDSSIYLCSASTVMNTEAFFGQGTRLTVV.

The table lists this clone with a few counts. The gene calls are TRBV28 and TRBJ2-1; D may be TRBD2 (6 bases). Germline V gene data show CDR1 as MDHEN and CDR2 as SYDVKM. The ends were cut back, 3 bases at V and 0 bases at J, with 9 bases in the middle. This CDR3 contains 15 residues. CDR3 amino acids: CASSFGGFSYNEQFF. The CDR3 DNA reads TGTGCCAGCAGTTTTGGGGGGTTCTCCTACAATGAGCAGTTCTTC.

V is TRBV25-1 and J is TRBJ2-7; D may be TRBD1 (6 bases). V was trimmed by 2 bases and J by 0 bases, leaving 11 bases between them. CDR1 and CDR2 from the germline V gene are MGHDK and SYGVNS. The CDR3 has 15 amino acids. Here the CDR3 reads CASSENRAVSYEQYF. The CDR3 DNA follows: TGTGCCAGCAGTGAAAACAGGGCAGTCTCCTACGAGCAGTACTTC.

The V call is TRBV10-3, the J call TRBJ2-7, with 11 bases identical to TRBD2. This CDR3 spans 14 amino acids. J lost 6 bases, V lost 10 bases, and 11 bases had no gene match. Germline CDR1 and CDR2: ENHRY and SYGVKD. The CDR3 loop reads CATLGASGRIEQYF. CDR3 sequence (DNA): TGTGCCACCCTGGGGGCTAGCGGGAGGATCGAGCAGTACTTC.

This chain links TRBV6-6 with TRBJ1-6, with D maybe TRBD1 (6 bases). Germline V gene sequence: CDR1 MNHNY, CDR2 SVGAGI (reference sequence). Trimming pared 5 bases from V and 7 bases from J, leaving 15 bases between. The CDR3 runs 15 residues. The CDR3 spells CASSANRDSNSPLHF. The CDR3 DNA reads TGTGCCAGCAGTGCCAACAGGGACTCCAATTCACCCCTCCACTTT.

The CDR3 bases are TGTGCCAGCAGCCCCTGGGATGAGCAGTTCTTC. Protein: CASSPWDEQFF. The V and J genes are TRBV7-8 and TRBJ2-1, with D unresolved. Trimming left V 5 bases short and J 8 bases short, with 7 bases between. CDR3 length equals 11 residues. Germline V gives CDR1 SGHVS, CDR2 FQNEAQ.

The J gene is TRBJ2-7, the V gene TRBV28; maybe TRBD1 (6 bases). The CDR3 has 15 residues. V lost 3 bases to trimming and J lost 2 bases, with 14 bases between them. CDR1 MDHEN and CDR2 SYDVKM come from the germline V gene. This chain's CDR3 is CASSLTGDSAYEQYF. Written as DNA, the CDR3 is TGTGCCAGCAGTTTGACAGGAGATTCTGCCTACGAGCAGTACTTC.

CDR3 nucleotide sequence: TGTGCCAGCTCTAGGGGGCCGGGAAATCAGCCCCAGCATTTT. Amino acids: CASSRGPGNQPQHF. The chain joins TRBV2 to TRBJ1-5, with 7 bases identical to TRBD1. The CDR3 spans 14 residues. Germline V gives CDR1 SNHLY, CDR2 FYNNEI. Germline trimming cut 8 bases from V and 4 bases from J; bases unmatched to any gene: 8. Looking up the rest from reference TRBV2 and TRBJ1-5 gives the full variable domain: EPEVTQTPSHQVTQMGQEVILRCVPISNHLYFYWYRQILGQKVEFLVSFYNNEISEKSEIFDDQFSVERPDGSNFTLKIRSTKLEDSAMYFCASSRGPGNQPQHFGDGTRLSIL.

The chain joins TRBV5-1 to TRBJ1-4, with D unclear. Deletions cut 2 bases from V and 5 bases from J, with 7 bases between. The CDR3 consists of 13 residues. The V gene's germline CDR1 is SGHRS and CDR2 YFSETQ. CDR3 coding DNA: TGCGCCAGCAGCTTTGGAGGGAATGAAAAACTGTTTTTT. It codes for CASSFGGNEKLFF.

The CDR3 DNA is TGCAGCGTTGAACTGGGGTACCAAGAGACCCAGTACTTC. Translated, it gives CSVELGYQETQYF. The J gene is TRBJ2-5, the V gene TRBV29-1; no clear D gene. The CDR3 runs to 13 residues. Between the trimmed V and J ends, which lost 2 bases and 0 bases, there was a span of 7 bases. The germline CDR1 and CDR2 sequences are SQVTM and ANQGSEA.